Each of the 11 T cell receptor beta chains below was sequenced from the same sample in a study of shared clonotypes between healthy human individuals. Assay: immunoSEQ multiplex PCR; the TCRdb copy retains only in-frame clones and omits some. This sample has some 480,000 clones, with less than 80% found just once. Sequencing was performed on PBMCs. The receptors were sampled from a woman aged 40 to 50 in good health. Some clones in this sample may be carry-over from other donors' samples.

This sequence joins TRBV18 and TRBJ2-2; no clear D. Deletions cut 0 bases from V and 6 bases from J, with 8 bases between. The CDR3 runs 14 residues. Looked up from germline, CDR1 is KGHSH and CDR2 is LQKENI. The CDR3 coding sequence is TGTGCCAGCTCACCACCAACCTTGGCCGGGGAGCTGTTTTTT. The encoded protein is CASSPPTLAGELFF.

This clone was detected only once. This chain connects TRBV15 to TRBJ2-5, with a weak D call TRBD2 (6 bases). This CDR3 is 14 amino acids long. V dropped 0 bases and J dropped 6 bases, with 11 bases sitting between them. CDR1 is LNHNV, CDR2 YYDKDF, per germline (reference sequence). The CDR3 protein is CATSRDQGRQTQYF. The CDR3, as DNA: TGTGCCACCAGCAGAGACCAAGGGAGGCAGACCCAGTACTTC.

The CDR3 region is CASSLLAGAVEFF. For the CDR3, the DNA is TGTGCCAGCAGTTTATTAGCGGGAGCCGTGGAGTTCTTC. The rearrangement uses TRBV28 and TRBJ2-1; TRBD2 matches 9 bases. Germline V gives CDR1 MDHEN, CDR2 SYDVKM. V gave up 1 base and J gave up 14 bases; unmatched junction bases: 6. The CDR3 runs 13 residues.

The chain employs TRBV7-9 and TRBJ2-3, with D hard to call. CDR1 is SEHNR and CDR2 is FQNEAQ in the germline V gene (reference sequence). CDR3 length: 13 amino acids. The V end lost 6 bases, the J end lost 2 bases, and 9 bases lay between the germline ends. The CDR3 spells CASSFPFTDTQYF. The CDR3 nucleotides are TGTGCCAGCAGTTTCCCCTTCACAGATACGCAGTATTTT.

The chain joins TRBV27 to TRBJ2-3; 12 bases are shared with TRBD2. V shed 3 bases and J 2 bases; nucleotides not matched to a gene: 3. Germline V CDR1 and CDR2: MNHEY, SMNVEV (reference sequence). This CDR3 region has 16 residues. Here the CDR3 reads CASSLGLAGPTDTQYF. Here the CDR3 DNA reads TGTGCCAGCAGTTTGGGACTAGCGGGCCCCACAGATACGCAGTATTTT.

V gene TRBV7-9 combines with J gene TRBJ2-1; 12 nucleotides match TRBD2. The germline CDR1 and CDR2 sequences are SEHNR and FQNEAQ (reference sequence). CDR3 length equals 16 residues. Losses at the gene ends were 4 bases for V and 7 bases for J; bases not matched to a gene: 8. The CDR3 DNA follows: TGTGCCAGCAGCTCCCTAACTAGCGGGAGGATGAATGAGCAGTTCTTC. Its protein product is CASSSLTSGRMNEQFF. Looking up the rest from reference TRBV7-9 and TRBJ2-1 gives the full variable domain: DTGVSQNPRHKITKRGQNVTFRCDPISEHNRLYWYRQTLGQGPEFLTYFQNEAQLEKSRLLSDRFSAERPKGSFSTLEIQRTEQGDSAMYLCASSSLTSGRMNEQFFGPGTRLTVL.

J is TRBJ2-5 and V is TRBV5-4; the D gene is possibly TRBD1 (7 bases). Trimming cost V 0 bases and J 6 bases, with 15 bases left between them. This CDR3 region has 15 residues. Germline V lookup: CDR1 SGHNT, CDR2 YYREEE (reference sequence). CDR3 DNA sequence: TGTGCCAGCAGCTTGGAGGAGGGGGCGAGGAAGACCCAGTACTTC. It encodes CASSLEEGARKTQYF.

This CDR3 reads CASTLAGSYNEQFF. The DNA for the CDR3 is TGTGCCAGCACACTAGCGGGATCTTACAATGAGCAGTTCTTC. The chain joins TRBV7-9 to TRBJ2-1; 10 bases are a match to TRBD2. The junction had 4 bases not matched to a gene; V was cut back by 7 bases and J by 4 bases. Germline V gene data show CDR1 as SEHNR and CDR2 as FQNEAQ (reference sequence). There are 14 residues in the CDR3.

The chain links TRBV11-3 to TRBJ2-1; the match to TRBD1 covers 9 bases. Trimming took 5 bases from V and 6 from J; bases not matched to a gene: 2. The CDR3 length is 13 residues. CDR1 SGHNT and CDR2 YENEEA come from the germline V gene. CDR3 coding DNA: TGTGCCAGCAGCGCGGACAGGGGCAATGAGCAGTTCTTC. Translated: CASSADRGNEQFF.

This clone was counted between two and nine times. The chain couples TRBV6-6 to TRBJ1-4; tentative D call: TRBD1 (5 bases). V was shortened by 8 bases and J by 4 bases, with 11 bases between the two germline ends. Germline-derived CDR1 and CDR2 are MNHNY and SVGAGI (reference sequence). This CDR3 comprises 13 residues. The CDR3 DNA sequence: TGTGCCAGCGAGGGAGGACATAATGAAAAACTGTTTTTT. Translating it yields CASEGGHNEKLFF.

This rearrangement joins TRBV19 to TRBJ2-5; possibly TRBD1 for D (5 bases). Germline V gene data show CDR1 as LNHDA and CDR2 as SQIVND (reference sequence). The CDR3 has 13 amino acids. V shed 3 bases and J shed 5 bases, with 10 bases lying between them. The CDR3 DNA reads as TGTGCCAGTAGTATTCTGGGGCTTGAGACCCAGTACTTC. Encoded protein: CASSILGLETQYF.